The 6 T cell receptor beta chains reported below all come from one sample, sequenced in a study of T cell repertoires in cytomegalovirus infection. Each CDR3 protein is one row after TCRdb ran MiXCR on the reads. The sample records 310,000 or so distinct CDR3 sequences, roughly a tenth being singletons. Sequencing input: PBMCs. The origin of the receptors is a human donor in good health (CMV status not recorded). Some clones in this sample may be carry-over from other donors' samples.

In this sample, this clonotype turned up many times. The CDR3 DNA is TGCAGCGTTGGGGGGCAGGGGGCTTCGGGGGAAAAACTGTTTTTT. This codes for CSVGGQGASGEKLFF. The chain joins TRBV29-1 to TRBJ1-4, with 8 bases fitting TRBD1. The CDR3 loop spans 15 amino acids. Germline assignment: CDR1 SQVTM and CDR2 ANQGSEA. J lost 8 bases, V lost 4 bases, and 12 bases had no gene match.

This chain connects TRBV20-1 to TRBJ2-3, with 7 nucleotides matching TRBD1. CDR3 length equals 16 residues. Trimming at V came to 0 bases and at J to 2 bases, leaving 8 bases not matched to a gene. CDR1 is DFQATT, CDR2 SNEGSKA, per germline (reference sequence). The CDR3: CSARDLGRGITDTQYF. CDR3 nucleotides: TGCAGTGCTAGAGATCTTGGCAGGGGGATCACAGATACGCAGTATTTT.

This clonotype was detected ten times or more. The chain couples TRBV19 to TRBJ2-1, with D possibly being TRBD2 (5 bases). Trimming took off 2 bases at V and 3 bases at J, with 14 bases between the two ends. CDR3 length: 16 residues. CDR1 LNHDA and CDR2 SQIVND come from the germline V gene (reference sequence). The CDR3 spells CASSISSGLGYNEQFF. The CDR3 DNA reads TGTGCCAGTAGTATATCCTCGGGGTTGGGCTACAATGAGCAGTTCTTC.

This clonotype was seen a few times. The V call is TRBV20-1, the J call TRBJ1-4, with D unresolved. Germline lookup yields CDR1 DFQATT and CDR2 SNEGSKA (reference sequence). The CDR3 has 12 amino acids. Trimming pared 3 bases from V and 8 bases from J, leaving 10 bases between. The CDR3 DNA reads TGCAGTGCTAGTTTCCCCCCCGAAAAACTGTTTTTT. Amino acid sequence: CSASFPPEKLFF.

This clonotype has a count of ten or more. This chain connects TRBV18 to TRBJ2-7, with 8 positions matching TRBD2. In germline, CDR1 is KGHSH, CDR2 LQKENI. J was trimmed by 2 bases and V by 6 bases; bases with no gene match: 18. The CDR3 sequence is 18 residues long. In nucleotides, the CDR3 is TGTGCCAGCTCCCGCACTTACCCACAGGGACTAGATACCTACGAGCAGTACTTC. It encodes CASSRTYPQGLDTYEQYF.

At least ten counts were recorded for this clonotype. The chain recombines TRBV7-2 with TRBJ1-1; 9 bases agree with TRBD1. The length of the CDR3 is 14 residues. Unmatched junction bases numbered 5, after V lost 4 bases and J lost 5 bases. Germline values: CDR1 SGHTA, CDR2 FQGNSA. The CDR3 loop is CASSSDRGATEAFF. The CDR3 DNA follows: TGTGCCAGCAGCTCCGACAGGGGGGCAACTGAAGCTTTCTTT. Using reference TRBV7-2 and TRBJ1-1 for the parts outside the CDR3, the full variable domain is GAGVSQSPSNKVTEKGKDVELRCDPISGHTALYWYRQSLGQGLEFLIYFQGNSAPDKSGLPSDRFSAERTGGSVSTLTIQRTQQEDSAVYLCASSSDRGATEAFFGQGTRLTVV.